A single T cell receptor beta chain is shown here with its context. Which antigen it targets is not known. The sample holds no much larger clone one base away, and base qualities are not on file. Healthy controls were roughly 37 blood donors whose buffy coats came from the Finnish Red Cross blood service. All TCR-sequenced material derived from peripheral blood: patient blood samples and healthy donor buffy coats. Peripheral blood mononuclear cells were isolated by Ficoll-Hypaque gradient centrifugation. CD4+ cells were magnetically purified from the buffy coats of healthy controls. The Gentra Puregene Cell and Tissue kit was used for genomic DNA extraction, and quantification was performed on a Qubit 2.0 fluorometer. The source of the sample is a study of STAT5B mutations in CD4+ large granular lymphocyte leukemia (dated 2022 in TCRdb). Background for the entire study: Among the healthy controls, the CDR3 'QG' motif was associated with a particular HLA allele. The purity of purified fractions was confirmed by flow cytometry on FACSCanto II or FACSVerse to exceed 95% among lymphocytes. The TCRbeta repertoires of CD4+ T-cell large granular lymphocyte leukemia patients were compared with the TCRbeta repertoires of healthy blood donors.

What the study reported, not specific to this receptor: CD4-sorted patient repertoires appeared more clonal than healthy CD4+ repertoires, and this difference persisted after removing the putative leukemic clones. Main leukemic clonotypes were private to each patient, although roughly 25% appeared at low frequency in other patients' non-leukemic repertoires. The data were not HLA-matched, and the higher clonality in CD4+ T-LGLL than in CD8+ T-LGLL could be due to the relatively small sample size. Enrichment of TRBV06-family usage was observed among the top patient clones (8/27) relative to healthy controls (2/35).

The immunoSEQ assay at survey resolution was applied to genomic DNA for sequencing of TCRbeta rearrangements. The source study handled its data this way. A lowest detectable productive clonotype frequency of 2.59 x 10-5 was observed in the TCR sequencing data. Only productive TCRbeta rearrangements, defined as complete and in-frame sequences, were included in the analyses. Simpson clonality, calculated in the immunoSEQ Analyzer version 3.0, was used as the measure of sample clonality. Clones were grouped by frequency into very rare, small, medium, large (1-20%) or hyperexpanded (>20%) categories. Generation probabilities were estimated with OLGA 1.2.3, V-gene circos plots were made with VDJtools, specificities were looked up in VDJdb, and CDR3 motifs were identified with GLIPH. TCRdb took this table from immuneACCESS and kept in-frame rearrangements with V and J called. Such tables lack part of the clones; where checked against another copy, unresolved V genes explain under half of the gap, and the rest is unexplained. That table supplies the V and J calls and clone size; D and trimming were determined from the DNA. The sample records about 21,000 clones, just over 70% of which are singletons. The ten largest account for 25% to 35% of the sample.

V is cut by 10 bases and J by 1 base, and the space between the germline ends is 8 bases. The CDR3 starts with the cysteine, ends with the phenylalanine, and has 12 residues. The sequence is cut down to CDR3 DNA, 36 bases in frame from base 1. The germline V gene encodes CDR1 MNHNS and CDR2 SASEGT. The V and J genes are TRBV6-1 and TRBJ1-5; perhaps TRBD1 is the D gene, with 5 bases matching. Sequenced: CD4+ T cells from blood buffy coats. The sequence derives from a human donor in good health. The DNA reads as follows: TGTGCCACCCGACAGAGCAATCAGCCCCAGCATTTT. Its product reads: CATRQSNQPQHF.